This passage covers 14 T cell receptor beta chains from one sample sequenced in a study of blood T cell repertoires in COVID-19 (dated by TCRdb to the early 2020s). The library relied on the immunoSEQ multiplex PCR assay. TCRdb limited this immuneACCESS table to in-frame rearrangements with V and J called. A share of clones is missing; checked studies link under half to unresolved V genes, and the rest is unexplained. Present in this sample are under 250,000 clones, more than 80% of which were seen just once. Less than 6.5% of the sample lies in the top ten. Sequencing was performed on peripheral blood. The origin of the receptors is a human donor in a cohort sampled during active COVID-19.

The chain recombines TRBV28 with TRBJ1-1; unclear D gene. The CDR3 contains 14 residues. Germline V gene sequence: CDR1 MDHEN, CDR2 SYDVKM. Trimming took off 5 bases at V and 0 bases at J, with 10 bases between the two ends. CDR3 in amino acids: CASSAQSMNTEAFF. For the CDR3, the DNA is TGTGCCAGCAGTGCACAGTCGATGAACACTGAAGCTTTCTTT.

This clone was seen a handful of times. V is TRBV2 and J is TRBJ1-6; D gene ambiguous. The CDR3 sequence is 16 residues long. V was trimmed by 3 bases and J by 6 bases, leaving 15 bases between them. CDR1 is SNHLY and CDR2 is FYNNEI in the germline V gene. CDR3 DNA sequence: TGTGCCAGCAGTGAGGTAGATGAGATCTCTAATTCACCCCTCCACTTT. Protein: CASSEVDEISNSPLHF.

Here the CDR3 reads CASSQGQGDNSPLHF. In DNA, the CDR3 is TGTGCCAGCAGCCAGGGACAGGGGGATAATTCACCCCTCCACTTT. V gene TRBV14 combines with J gene TRBJ1-6; TRBD1 agrees at 11 bases. Germline V CDR1 and CDR2: SGHDN, FVKESK. The CDR3 is made up of 15 amino acids. J gave up 5 bases and V 3 bases, and 0 bases lay outside the gene matches. Combining the CDR3 with reference TRBV14 and TRBJ1-6 gives the whole variable domain EAGVTQFPSHSVIEKGQTVTLRCDPISGHDNLYWYRRVMGKEIKFLLHFVKESKQDESGMPNNRFLAERTGGTYSTLKVQPAELEDSGVYFCASSQGQGDNSPLHFGNGTRLTVT.

The genes are TRBV19 and TRBJ1-1; 9 nucleotides line up with TRBD1. V gave up 5 bases and J gave up 4 bases; unmatched junction bases: 11. Germline V gene sequence: CDR1 LNHDA, CDR2 SQIVND (reference sequence). CDR3 size: 16 residues. CDR3 sequence reads: CASSSTGGSLSTEAFF. CDR3 DNA sequence: TGTGCCAGTAGTTCGACAGGGGGTTCTCTTAGCACTGAAGCTTTCTTT.

V is TRBV2 and J is TRBJ1-4; no reliable D call. Germline V gives CDR1 SNHLY, CDR2 FYNNEI. This CDR3 comprises 16 residues. Trimming cost V 5 bases and J 8 bases, with 21 bases left between them. CDR3 residues: CASSSYNGDFVEKLFF. The CDR3 bases are TGTGCCAGCAGTTCTTACAACGGAGATTTCGTGGAAAAACTGTTTTTT. Filled out from reference TRBV2 and TRBJ1-4, the complete variable domain reads EPEVTQTPSHQVTQMGQEVILRCVPISNHLYFYWYRQILGQKVEFLVSFYNNEISEKSEIFDDQFSVERPDGSNFTLKIRSTKLEDSAMYFCASSSYNGDFVEKLFFGSGTQLSVL.

This chain joins TRBV7-9 and TRBJ2-3; the D is unclear. The CDR3 is 17 amino acids. The germline V and J ends were trimmed by 8 bases and 0 bases, with 21 bases remaining between them. Germline V gives CDR1 SEHNR, CDR2 FQNEAQ (reference sequence). The DNA of the CDR3 is TGTGCCAGCCCTCCACACACGTCTCCTTCTAGCACAGATACGCAGTATTTT. Translated: CASPPHTSPSSTDTQYF.

The rearrangement joins TRBV6-1 to TRBJ2-7; D is possibly TRBD2 (6 bases). Trimming removed 2 bases from V and 5 bases from J, with 10 bases in between. This CDR3 contains 13 residues. Germline V lookup: CDR1 MNHNS, CDR2 SASEGT. The CDR3 loop is CASSERGYNEQYF. In DNA, the CDR3 is TGTGCCAGCAGTGAACGGGGGTATAACGAGCAGTACTTC.

The chain recombines TRBV6-4 with TRBJ1-4; D is uncertain. V lost 4 bases and J 3 bases, leaving 6 bases between the germline ends. The CDR3 runs to 13 residues. Per the germline V gene, CDR1 is MRHNA and CDR2 is SNTAGT. The CDR3, as DNA: TGTGCCAGCAGTGTACAGTCTAATGAAAAACTGTTTTTT. Translated, it gives CASSVQSNEKLFF.

The chain links TRBV20-1 to TRBJ1-3; TRBD1 might be the D (6 bases). The V gene lost 3 bases and the J gene lost 3 bases, with 12 bases spanning the gap. The V gene's germline CDR1 is DFQATT and CDR2 SNEGSKA (reference sequence). The CDR3 is 14 residues long. The CDR3 nucleotides are TGCAGTGCTAGTTGGGGGCAGGTTGGAAACACCATATATTTT. Protein product: CSASWGQVGNTIYF.

The chain carries TRBV18 and TRBJ2-1; 11 nucleotides line up with TRBD2. CDR1 is KGHSH, CDR2 LQKENI, per germline. This CDR3 has 17 residues. The V gene end was trimmed by 2 bases and the J gene end by 7 bases; junction bases not matched to a gene: 10. The chain's CDR3 is CASSPVTSGTKRNEQFF. The CDR3 nucleotides read TGTGCCAGCTCACCAGTGACTAGCGGGACTAAAAGGAATGAGCAGTTCTTC.

This chain connects TRBV6-5 to TRBJ1-1; D may be TRBD1 (5 bases). Germline CDR1 is MNHEY and CDR2 is SVGAGI. This CDR3 contains 15 residues. V gave up 2 bases and J gave up 4 bases, with 14 bases separating them. The CDR3 sequence is CASSYPQGGITEAFF. The CDR3 DNA sequence: TGTGCCAGCAGTTACCCCCAGGGAGGTATCACTGAAGCTTTCTTT.

V and J are TRBV21-1 and TRBJ2-4; the table names TRBD1, a call not compared with the DNA. TRBV21-1 is labeled a pseudogene. The CDR3 covers 16 residues. The CDR3 protein is CASSGRDREDKNIQYF. The CDR3 DNA reads as TGTGCCAGCAGCGGCCGGGACAGGGAGGACAAAAACATTCAGTACTTC.

V and J are TRBV27 and TRBJ1-5; weak D call: TRBD1 (6 bases). The CDR3 is made up of 16 amino acids. V was shortened by 6 bases and J by 6 bases, with 21 bases between the two germline ends. Germline V gives CDR1 MNHEY, CDR2 SMNVEV (reference sequence). The CDR3 DNA is TGTGCCAGCAGCAACTCCGGAATCAGGGGCCCTCAGCCCCAGCATTTT. Translation gives CASSNSGIRGPQPQHF.

The chain employs TRBV5-6 and TRBJ2-7; D perhaps matches TRBD2 (6 bases). CDR1 and CDR2 from the germline V gene are SGHDT and YYEEEE. The V and J ends lost 3 bases and 2 bases respectively, with 15 bases between them. CDR3 length: 15 residues. The CDR3 DNA follows: TGTGCCAGCAGCTCGTTTATAGCGGAACCCTACGAGCAGTACTTC. Protein product: CASSSFIAEPYEQYF. The complete variable domain, with remaining parts taken from reference TRBV5-6 and TRBJ2-7, reads DAGVTQSPTHLIKTRGQQVTLRCSPKSGHDTVSWYQQALGQGPQFIFQYYEEEERQRGNFPDRFSGHQFPNYSSELNVNALLLGDSALYLCASSSFIAEPYEQYFGPGTRLTVT.